The sequence of this T cell receptor beta chain was determined in a study of beta chain features in type 1 diabetes. The study's findings and limits: Across all four CD4+ subsets, people with type 1 diabetes showed modestly shorter TCRB CDR3s.

The entirety of the isolated RNA underwent reverse transcription, so expressed TCRB transcripts were sequenced. Profiling relied on immunoSEQ multiplex PCR, and the TCRdb table lists in-frame clones only, not all of them. The data contain about 240,000 clones, around 14% of them singletons. The V end was cut by 4 bases, the J end by 10 bases, with 4 bases between. The CDR3 extends over 9 amino acids. Per germline, CDR1 LGHNA and CDR2 YNFKEQ. By way of CD45RO/CCR7/CD25/CD127/CD95/CD27, the CD4+ regulatory, stem cell-like memory, central memory and naive cells were sorted. With regard to this clone: Its antigen is unidentified.

This chain uses TRBV4-2 with TRBJ1-2; the D is unclear. This TCR came from a man younger than 45 with type 1 diabetes. Sequenced input: naive CD4+ T cells from blood. The CDR3 reads CASSPFYTF. The CDR3 coding sequence is TGTGCCAGCAGCCCGTTCTACACCTTC.